The 8 T cell receptor beta chains reported below all come from one sample, sequenced in a study of regulatory T cells in long-lasting Graves disease (dated by TCRdb to about 2021). Library generation was performed with multiplex PCR. Sequenced on an Illumina HiSeq 4000. CDR3 regions were amplified by Arm-PCR with iRepertoire HTBI primers to construct TCR beta libraries. The raw public data were reprocessed by TCRdb itself: fastp quality trimming at Q25, MiXCR clonotype calling, in-frame beta chains only. Rows matching on CDR3 protein sequence are summarized as one entry with the most common DNA and genes. The sample table lists 400,000 to 500,000 distinct CDR3 sequences, approximately 15% of them with a count of one. Clones ranked in the top ten supply about 7.6% of the sample. The sample's time point, from its label and the paper: newly diagnosed GD, antithyroid drugs for less than 3 months. For both TCR sequencing and RNA sequencing, RNA was extracted from PBMCs in TRIzol.

A further study also used this sample, focusing on T cells in Graves' hyperthyroidism and ophthalmopathy.

This specimen was peripheral blood mononuclear cells (PBMCs), taken at new diagnosis, from a patient treated with antithyroid drugs. The receptors were gathered from a woman aged 40 to 50 with Graves disease. Donor details come from another sample of the same person, matched by shared clones.

This clonotype was counted many times. An end of the junction differs from the germline gene, which may be a read error. The V gene is TRBV5-1, the J gene TRBJ1-1; TRBD1 agrees at 9 bases. CDR3 length equals 12 residues. Germline CDR1 and CDR2: SGHRS and YFSETQ. This CDR3 reads CASRLGQGEAFF. The CDR3 coding sequence is TGCGCCAGCAGATTGGGACAGGGTGAAGCTTTCTTT. The full variable domain, completed using reference TRBV5-1 and TRBJ1-1, is KAGVTQTPRYLIKTRGQQVTLSCSPISGHRSVSWYQQTPGQGLQFLFEYFSETQRNKGNFPGRFSGRQFSNSRSEMNVSTLELGDSALYLCASRLGQGEAFFGQGTRLTVV.

This clonotype was recorded at least ten times. The V gene is TRBV11-1, the J gene TRBJ2-1, with TRBD1 matching 9 bases. The germline V gene has CDR1 SGHAT and CDR2 FQDESV (reference sequence). This CDR3 is built from 14 residues. V shed 5 bases and J 8 bases; nucleotides not matched to a gene: 7. The CDR3 DNA reads TGTGCCAGCAGCCGACAGGGGGGTAGGGATGAGCAGTTCTTC. Its protein is CASSRQGGRDEQFF.

J is TRBJ1-1 and V is TRBV6-2 or TRBV6-3, with a possible D match to TRBD1 (5 bases). This CDR3 is built from 12 residues. Trimming shortened V by 5 bases and J by 11 bases, and 15 bases separated the two germline ends. The V gene's germline CDR1 is MNHEY and CDR2 SVGEGT. The CDR3 bases are TGTGCCAGCAGTCAAGAGACAGTGGAGGCTTTCTTT. Translation: CASSQETVEAFF.

This clonotype was recorded many times. The DNA for the CDR3 is TGTGCCAGCAGGCCCGGTGCGTCTTACGAGCAGTACTTC. This sequence encodes CASRPGASYEQYF. The chain combines TRBV12-3 or TRBV12-4 with TRBJ2-7; D uncertain. This CDR3 contains 13 residues. Deletions cut 6 bases from V and 4 bases from J, with 13 bases between.

V gene TRBV12-3 or TRBV12-4 combines with J gene TRBJ2-1; 8 bases agree with TRBD2. V lost 3 bases to trimming and J lost 4 bases; unmatched junction nucleotides: 5. The CDR3 totals 15 residues. This CDR3 reads CASSLGGRLYNEQFF. CDR3 nucleotide sequence: TGTGCCAGCAGTTTGGGCGGGAGGCTTTACAATGAGCAGTTCTTC.

This clonotype showed up many times. This rearrangement joins TRBV7-3 to TRBJ2-2; TRBD2 is a possible D gene (6 bases). Germline V gene data show CDR1 as SGHTA and CDR2 as FQGTGA. The CDR3 consists of 14 residues. Trimming removed 5 bases at V and 3 bases at J, with 10 bases between. CDR3 in DNA: TGTGCCAGCAGCCCCGGAGGGGACACCGGGGAGCTGTTTTTT. Amino acids: CASSPGGDTGELFF.

This clonotype was counted many times. The V call is TRBV28, the J call TRBJ1-2; 8 bases fit TRBD1. Germline loops: CDR1 MDHEN, CDR2 SYDVKM. Trimming cost V 4 bases and J 4 bases; bases outside gene matches: 8. CDR3 length equals 15 residues. CDR3 nucleotides: TGTGCCAGCAGTTCCCCCCACAGGGGGAGCTATGGCTACACCTTC. It translates to CASSSPHRGSYGYTF.

At least ten counts were recorded for this clonotype. The J gene is TRBJ1-1, the V gene TRBV20-1, with no clear D. The CDR3 is made up of 11 amino acids. Trimming removed 4 bases from V and 0 bases from J, with 3 bases in between. Germline assignment: CDR1 DFQATT and CDR2 SNEGSKA (reference sequence). CDR3 in amino acids: CSATVNTEAFF. CDR3 nucleotides: TGCAGTGCTACTGTGAACACTGAAGCTTTCTTT.